A single sample gave rise to the 15 T cell receptor beta chains below, sequenced in a study of tumor-infiltrating lymphocytes in primary liver carcinoma. It was from roughly 20-30 mg of unsorted bulk tissue that RNA and DNA were co-extracted. Using a constant-region primer together with ProtoScript II reverse transcriptase, TCR beta cDNA was made from roughly 500 ng of total RNA. Slightly modified ARM-PCR, run as three nested multiplex PCR rounds, produced the TCR beta libraries. The opening two PCR rounds, around 9 cycles each, paired TRBV1-TRBV30 forward primers with a C-beta reverse primer. TCRdb re-called the multiplex PCR reads with MiXCR, one entry per CDR3 protein. The sample consists of tens of thousands of distinct CDR3 sequences, 69% of them appearing once. The specimen sequenced was tumor-adjacent normal liver tissue. The receptors come from a man in his forties with primary liver carcinoma and hepatitis B virus infection.

This clonotype occurred once. One end of the junction does not line up with germline, which may come from a read error. The V gene is TRBV6-5, the J gene TRBJ1-6; the D gene is possibly TRBD1 (5 bases). Germline assignment: CDR1 MNHEY and CDR2 SVGAGI. The CDR3 consists of 15 residues. CDR3 protein: CAGSYAGGSNSPLHF. In DNA form, the CDR3 reads TGTGCCGGCAGTTACGCCGGGGGGTCTAATTCACCCCTCCACTTT.

Turning to this clonotype: A read error is likely, as this CDR3 ends without the conserved phenylalanine or tryptophan. The limits of the CDR3 on the DNA are not certain, so only TCRdb's listed CDR3 is given. This sequence joins TRBV11-2 and TRBJ2-1. The germline gives CDR1 SGHAT, CDR2 FQNNGV. The CDR3 totals 14 residues, both ends included. CDR3 protein: CASSSTSSYNEQLL.

The table lists this clonotype with a few counts. The V call is TRBV7-9, the J call TRBJ2-2; 7 nucleotides line up with TRBD1. After removal of 5 bases from V and 1 base from J, the junction contained 4 bases not matched to a gene. The germline CDR1 and CDR2 sequences are SEHNR and FQNEAQ (reference sequence). The CDR3 spans 15 residues. In DNA form, the CDR3 reads TGTGCCAGCAGCCCCCCAGGGGGGAACACCGGGGAGCTGTTTTTT. Residues: CASSPPGGNTGELFF.

Concerning this clonotype: This CDR3 fails to terminate in the conserved phenylalanine or tryptophan, so it likely reflects a read error. The J gene is TRBJ2-3, the V gene TRBV7-8; TRBD2 is a possible D gene (5 bases). Germline values: CDR1 SGHVS, CDR2 FQNEAQ. The CDR3 has 16 amino acids. V lost 1 base, J lost 5 bases, and 16 bases lay in between. The CDR3, as DNA: TGTGCCAGCAGCTTAGATGTTCTGGGAGTGAGAGATACGCAGTATATT. Its translation: CASSLDVLGVRDTQYI.

As to this clonotype: A much larger clonotype is one base distant, so this may be a read error. The gene calls are TRBV5-1 and TRBJ2-1; 11 bases line up with TRBD2. This CDR3 is built from 14 residues. Germline V gene data show CDR1 as SGHRS and CDR2 as YFSETQ. In DNA form, the CDR3 reads TGCGCCAGCTCTCTTCTAGCGGGAGGTTATGAGGAGTTCTTC. It yields the protein CASSLLAGGYEEFF.

This clonotype was counted ten times or more. The chain couples TRBV4-1 to TRBJ2-3; TRBD1 is a possible D gene (6 bases). V was pared by 3 bases and J by 2 bases, with 27 bases between. Per the germline V gene, CDR1 is MGHRA and CDR2 is YSYEKL. The CDR3 loop spans 20 amino acids. CDR3 sequence: CASSQAIGTDRLVTTDTQYF. The CDR3 DNA follows: TGCGCCAGCAGCCAGGCTATCGGGACGGACAGATTAGTCACCACAGATACGCAGTATTTT.

V is TRBV20-1 and J is TRBJ2-2; 10 nucleotides match TRBD2. Trimming took 0 bases from V and 0 from J; bases not matched to a gene: 4. CDR1 and CDR2 (germline): DFQATT, SNEGSKA (reference sequence). The CDR3 has 17 residues. CDR3: CSARDLAGGANTGELFF. CDR3 nucleotides: TGCAGTGCTAGAGACTTAGCGGGAGGAGCGAACACCGGGGAGCTGTTTTTT.

Comments on this clonotype: A single base separates this from a much larger clone, so it may be a read error. The rearrangement joins TRBV29-1 to TRBJ2-7; 7 positions match TRBD1. Germline CDR1 and CDR2: SQVTM and ANQGSEA. CDR3 length: 13 amino acids. CDR3 protein: CNVSWTGPYEQYF. Written as DNA, the CDR3 is TGCAACGTTTCGTGGACAGGACCCTACGAGCAGTACTTC.

This clonotype has only a few counts. The gene calls are TRBV7-9 and TRBJ2-7; 7 nucleotides line up with TRBD1. The CDR3 runs 18 residues. Germline lookup yields CDR1 SEHNR and CDR2 FQNEAQ (reference sequence). Trimming removed 7 bases from V and 2 bases from J; junction bases left unmatched: 20. This CDR3 is CASNSYGRRDRETYEQYF. The CDR3 DNA sequence: TGTGCCAGCAACTCATATGGCCGACGAGACAGGGAAACCTACGAGCAGTACTTC. The full variable domain, rest sourced from reference TRBV7-9 and TRBJ2-7, is DTGVSQNPRHKITKRGQNVTFRCDPISEHNRLYWYRQTLGQGPEFLTYFQNEAQLEKSRLLSDRFSAERPKGSFSTLEIQRTEQGDSAMYLCASNSYGRRDRETYEQYFGPGTRLTVT.

This clonotype was picked up a small number of times. The chain employs TRBV7-9 and TRBJ2-1; D uncertain. Trimming took 4 bases from V and 6 from J, leaving 7 bases between them. The CDR3 sequence is 12 residues long. Germline lookup yields CDR1 SEHNR and CDR2 FQNEAQ (reference sequence). CDR3 nucleotide sequence: TGTGCCAGCAGCTGGAAGGGCAATGAGCAGTTCTTC. Protein product: CASSWKGNEQFF.

This clonotype was seen more than once but under ten times. The germline gene is not matched at one end of the junction; a read error may be the cause. The chain uses TRBV11-2 and TRBJ2-1; D unresolved. The germline V gene encodes CDR1 SGHAT and CDR2 FQNNGV. This CDR3 is built from 13 residues. For the CDR3, the DNA is TGTGCCAGCAGCTTATGGGCCGGCAATGAGCAGCTCTTC. This translates into CASSLWAGNEQLF.

This chain connects TRBV5-4 to TRBJ1-1, with D possibly being TRBD1 (5 bases). Germline V gene data show CDR1 as SGHNT and CDR2 as YYREEE (reference sequence). V lost 6 bases, J lost 11 bases, and 26 bases lay in between. CDR3 length equals 15 residues. The CDR3 DNA sequence: TGTGCCAGCACCGACTCCACGGTCCAGGGATTTAAGGCTTTCTTT. Translated, it gives CASTDSTVQGFKAFF.

This clonotype is medium-sized (0.01 to 0.1%) by share. V is TRBV11-2 and J is TRBJ1-1; 8 bases are a match to TRBD1. Germline loops: CDR1 SGHAT, CDR2 FQNNGV. V was clipped by 2 bases and J by 6 bases; unmatched bases: 5. This CDR3 comprises 14 residues. The CDR3 coding sequence is TGTGCCAGCAGCTTACAGGGGGCGATGGCTGAAGCTTTCTTT. This gives the protein CASSLQGAMAEAFF.

This rearrangement joins TRBV12-3 or TRBV12-4 to TRBJ2-7; 7 bases match TRBD2. Trimming took 7 bases from V and 2 from J; bases not matched to a gene: 11. This CDR3 is 15 amino acids long. The CDR3 DNA sequence: TGTGCCAGCATCCTAGACATAGCGGGCACCTACGAGCAGTACTTC. Its protein product is CASILDIAGTYEQYF.

On this clonotype itself: In this CDR3 the conserved last residue, phenylalanine or tryptophan, is missing, so a read error is likely. The chain recombines TRBV4-3 with TRBJ2-7; D uncertain. Trimming removed 0 bases at V and 7 bases at J, with 7 bases between. This CDR3 is built from 12 residues. Germline assignment: CDR1 LGHNA and CDR2 YSLEER. The CDR3 sequence: CASSQDLGEQYL. As DNA, the CDR3 is TGCGCCAGCAGCCAAGATCTAGGAGAGCAGTACCTC.